Listed below are T cell receptor beta chains from one sample, sequenced in a study of T-cell reconstitution after alpha-beta-depleted transplantation in children. Each CDR3 protein is one row after TCRdb ran MiXCR on the PCR reads. The table records about 580,000 distinct CDR3 sequences, approximately 22% of them present only once. The sequencing here drew on PBMCs, mostly from graft donor cells, taken 360 days after TCRalphabeta/CD19-depleted stem cell transplant. These TCRs come from a boy in the first two years of life who had a stem cell transplant for acute myeloid leukemia, so the T cells may come from the graft donor. The CDR3 runs from the conserved cysteine through the conserved F or W. The order of the fields is D gene, clone size, V gene, J gene, CDR3 DNA, CDR3 protein. The D gene is left open where the match is weak. Rows give clone size only sometimes, using once, few, many, or a class for an expanded clone.

.	many	TRBV5-1	TRBJ2-7	TGCGCCAGCAGCCCCGAGGCCCGGACCTTCTACGAGCAGTACTTC	CASSPEARTFYEQYF
.	.	TRBV2	TRBJ2-1	TGTGCCAGCAGTCGTACCGGGACCCACAATGAGCAGTTCTTC	CASSRTGTHNEQFF
TRBD1	few	TRBV29-1	TRBJ1-3	TGCAGCGTTGAAACACAGGGGGCCATCATATATTTT	CSVETQGAIIYF
.	.	TRBV6-5	TRBJ1-1	TGTGCCAGCAGCCCCATTTCGTTCACCGGGCAGGGAAACACTGAAGCTTTCTTT	CASSPISFTGQGNTEAFF
TRBD2	many	TRBV20-1	TRBJ2-3	TGCAGTGCTAGGACCCTAGCGGGGGCCGCAGATACGCAGTATTTT	CSARTLAGAADTQYF
.	.	TRBV4-2	TRBJ2-1	TGTGCCAGCACACCCGCGGGGAGCAATGAGCAGTTCTTC	CASTPAGSNEQFF
.	many	TRBV20-1	TRBJ2-1	TGCAGTGCGCACCCGGGTGGGGATGAGCAGTTCTTC	CSAHPGGDEQFF
TRBD2	many	TRBV25-1	TRBJ2-4	TGTGCCAGCAGTTCTGCGGGGGGGCGTCACGAAAACATTCAGTACTTC	CASSSAGGRHENIQYF
TRBD1	few	TRBV7-9	TRBJ2-2	TGTGCCAGCAGCCATACGACAGGGAGAACCGGGGAGCTGTTTTTT	CASSHTTGRTGELFF
.	.	TRBV29-1	TRBJ1-1	TGCAGCGATCAAATCGGGAGCCGCACTGAAGCTTTCTTT	CSDQIGSRTEAFF
TRBD2	.	TRBV7-6	TRBJ2-1	TGTGCCAGCAGCCCCCGAACCCCGACTAGCGGGGCACCTTACAATGAGCAGTTCTTC	CASSPRTPTSGAPYNEQFF
.	.	TRBV12-3/TRBV12-4	TRBJ2-1	TGTGCCAGCATTGGGCGAGGTGAGCAGTTCTTC	CASIGRGEQFF
.	.	TRBV10-3	TRBJ2-2	TGTGCCATCAGTGATCCAGGGTTGGCAACCGGGGAGCTGTTTTTT	CAISDPGLATGELFF
.	.	TRBV28	TRBJ2-6	TGTGCCAGCAGTAGTGGAGGGCACTCTGGGGCCAACGTCCTGACTTTC	CASSSGGHSGANVLTF
.	many	TRBV5-5	TRBJ2-4	TGTGCCAGCAGGCCCAAAGAAAACATTCAGTACTTC	CASRPKENIQYF
.	few	TRBV7-3	TRBJ2-3	TGTGCCAGCAGCCCGAACCCGGGCCTTGACGATACGCAGTATTTT	CASSPNPGLDDTQYF
.	few	TRBV5-1	TRBJ2-5	TGCGCCAGCAGCTTCACCGGGTATCAAGAGACCCAGTACTTC	CASSFTGYQETQYF